What follows describes a single T cell receptor beta chain. The sample belongs to a study of shared clonotypes between healthy human individuals. The protocol was immunoSEQ multiplex PCR, while the TCRdb copy is restricted to in-frame clones and leaves out a portion. Among nearly 1,000,000 clones listed, approximately 80% were seen once. The sequence was obtained from a man aged 18 to 30 in good health. Specimen: memory CD4+ T cells sorted from blood. This sample's subset: CD45RA-negative fraction.

CDR3: CASSPGTGPPAETQYF. As DNA, the CDR3 is TGCGCCAGCAGCCCCGGGACAGGCCCCCCGGCGGAGACCCAGTACTTC. The V and J genes are TRBV5-1 and TRBJ2-5; 8 positions match TRBD1. Germline-derived CDR1 and CDR2 are SGHRS and YFSETQ. The CDR3 spans 16 residues. Trimming cost V 4 bases and J 5 bases; bases outside gene matches: 13.